Following are 20 T cell receptor beta chains from one sample sequenced in a study of a mutant IDH1 vaccine in newly diagnosed glioma. Method: immunoSEQ multiplex PCR; TCRdb's copy keeps in-frame clones and lacks some. The table shows about 60,000 clones, with around 80% occurring only once. Documented time point: week 35, safety follow-up. With topical imiquimod, each dose of the vaccine consisted of 300 ug of mutant IDH1 20-mer peptide. The antigens for these receptors are not known. The sequenced sample was PBMCs, obtained from a glioma patient whose treatment included an IDH1 peptide vaccine. Receptors originate from a man aged 25 to 40 with glioma.

The genes are TRBV28 and TRBJ1-2; D not certain. In germline, CDR1 is MDHEN, CDR2 SYDVKM. The CDR3 extends over 11 amino acids. The V and J ends lost 6 bases and 8 bases respectively, with 10 bases between them. DNA of the CDR3: TGTGCCAGCAGCCTCACCCGGGGCTACACCTTC. Its translation: CASSLTRGYTF.

The chain links TRBV28 to TRBJ2-1; 8 nucleotides align to TRBD2. The CDR3 runs 15 residues. After removal of 3 bases from V and 6 bases from J, the junction contained 7 bases not matched to a gene. In germline, CDR1 is MDHEN, CDR2 SYDVKM. The CDR3 sequence: CASSFGGGSINEQFF. The DNA of the CDR3 is TGTGCCAGCAGTTTTGGCGGGGGGAGTATCAATGAGCAGTTCTTC.

This chain connects TRBV27 to TRBJ2-5; 9 bases are a match to TRBD1. After removal of 10 bases from V and 4 bases from J, the junction contained 13 bases not matched to a gene. Germline CDR1 and CDR2: MNHEY and SMNVEV (reference sequence). This CDR3 has 15 residues. The CDR3 sequence is CATTAGTGSLETQYF. The CDR3 DNA reads as TGTGCCACCACGGCCGGGACAGGGAGTTTAGAGACCCAGTACTTC.

The chain has TRBV7-9 and TRBJ2-3; the match to TRBD2 covers 8 bases. Germline loops: CDR1 SEHNR, CDR2 FQNEAQ (reference sequence). V gave up 7 bases and J gave up 4 bases; unmatched junction bases: 13. The CDR3 has 16 residues. CDR3 sequence (DNA): TGTGCCAGCACCCTCGGTTTAGCGGGGACTTCAGATACGCAGTATTTT. Its translation: CASTLGLAGTSDTQYF.

The chain uses TRBV18 and TRBJ1-1; 7 positions match TRBD1. Per germline, CDR1 KGHSH and CDR2 LQKENI. The CDR3 is made up of 16 amino acids. V trimming: 2 bases; J trimming: 2 bases; junction bases outside the gene matches: 8. CDR3 amino acids: CASSPSGGGLNTEAFF. The CDR3 DNA follows: TGTGCCAGCTCACCAAGCGGAGGGGGCCTTAACACTGAAGCTTTCTTT.

The chain joins TRBV25-1 to TRBJ1-1, with D possibly matching TRBD1 (6 bases). Germline V gene lookup returns CDR1 MGHDK and CDR2 SYGVNS. The V end was cut by 4 bases, the J end by 11 bases, with 11 bases between. The CDR3 length is 11 residues. As DNA, the CDR3 is TGTGCCAGCAGTGTCCAGGGGCAGGCTTTCTTT. It yields the protein CASSVQGQAFF.

This sequence joins TRBV2 and TRBJ2-3, with D perhaps matching TRBD2 (7 bases). CDR1 is SNHLY, CDR2 FYNNEI, per germline. The CDR3 runs 14 residues. The V gene lost 7 bases and the J gene lost 3 bases, with 14 bases spanning the gap. This chain's CDR3 is CASIWGRGTDTQYF. The CDR3 DNA is TGTGCCAGCATATGGGGGAGGGGGACAGATACGCAGTATTTT.

The chain's CDR3 is CASSLSWTGSTEAFF. CDR3 in DNA: TGTGCCAGCAGTTTATCCTGGACGGGAAGCACTGAAGCTTTCTTT. J is TRBJ1-1 and V is TRBV27; D uncertain. Germline V CDR1 and CDR2: MNHEY, SMNVEV (reference sequence). This CDR3 is built from 15 residues. V lost 0 bases to trimming and J lost 4 bases, with 12 bases between them.

This rearrangement joins TRBV18 to TRBJ2-6, with D perhaps TRBD2 (5 bases). The CDR3 is 17 residues long. The V gene lost 0 bases and the J gene lost 2 bases, with 11 bases spanning the gap. CDR1 and CDR2 (germline): KGHSH, LQKENI. The CDR3 bases are TGTGCCAGCTCACCACCTGTAAACGGGGCTGGGGCCAACGTCCTGACTTTC. This gives the protein CASSPPVNGAGANVLTF.

J is TRBJ2-6 and V is TRBV19; TRBD1 matches at 7 bases. Germline lookup yields CDR1 LNHDA and CDR2 SQIVND (reference sequence). V dropped 3 bases and J dropped 0; count of bases not matched to a gene: 8. The CDR3 is 18 amino acids. This chain's CDR3 is CASSMIRDSRSGANVLTF. The CDR3 nucleotides are TGTGCCAGTAGTATGATCCGGGACAGCCGCTCTGGGGCCAACGTCCTGACTTTC.

The CDR3 DNA reads as TGCAGCGGGGGAGGGGCCAACACAGATACGCAGTATTTT. Its translation is CSGGGANTDTQYF. This sequence joins TRBV29-1 and TRBJ2-3; 7 bases fit TRBD2. The CDR3 runs 13 residues. V lost 7 bases, J lost 2 bases, and 6 bases stayed unmatched. The germline V gene encodes CDR1 SQVTM and CDR2 ANQGSEA.

The genes are TRBV7-2 and TRBJ2-1, with D possibly being TRBD1 (6 bases). The CDR3 runs to 16 residues. Looked up from germline, CDR1 is SGHTA and CDR2 is FQGNSA. Trimming took off 5 bases at V and 7 bases at J, with 21 bases between the two ends. The CDR3 here is CASSVGQIGLWNEQFF. The DNA for the CDR3 is TGTGCCAGCAGCGTAGGACAGATCGGGCTTTGGAATGAGCAGTTCTTC.

J is TRBJ2-5 and V is TRBV27; 8 nucleotides align to TRBD1. TRBJ2-7 matches the DNA end more closely, so the J call is doubtful. Germline values: CDR1 MNHEY, CDR2 SMNVEV (reference sequence). The CDR3 loop spans 14 amino acids. CDR3 in DNA: TGTGCCAGCAGTTCCCTGGACAGGGTAGCCGAGCAGTACTTC. Translating it yields CASSSLDRVAEQYF.

The chain couples TRBV7-9 to TRBJ1-2; TRBD1 is a possible D gene (5 bases). In germline, CDR1 is SEHNR, CDR2 FQNEAQ (reference sequence). The CDR3 contains 15 residues. Trimming shortened V by 5 bases and J by 1 base, and 14 bases separated the two germline ends. The CDR3 DNA follows: TGTGCCAGCAGCACCAGCCAGGGCTTTAACTATGGCTACACCTTC. Translation gives CASSTSQGFNYGYTF.

The chain links TRBV25-1 to TRBJ1-2; a weak D match, TRBD1 (6 bases). This CDR3 has 11 amino acids. Germline values: CDR1 MGHDK, CDR2 SYGVNS. The V and J ends lost 9 bases and 7 bases respectively, with 12 bases between them. The CDR3 sequence: CASSGVGGYTF. The CDR3 DNA reads TGTGCCAGTTCAGGGGTCGGTGGCTACACCTTC.

The V and J genes are TRBV6-5 and TRBJ1-3, with D uncertain. The CDR3 consists of 12 residues. Trimming left V 8 bases short and J 5 bases short, with 10 bases between. Germline V CDR1 and CDR2: MNHEY, SVGAGI. The CDR3 region has the DNA TGTGCCAGCGCCGATATCCGAAACACCATATATTTT. It codes for CASADIRNTIYF.

The chain employs TRBV5-6 and TRBJ2-7, with D maybe TRBD1 (7 bases). Per germline, CDR1 SGHDT and CDR2 YYEEEE. There are 13 residues in the CDR3. The ends were cut back, 4 bases at V and 0 bases at J, with 8 bases in the middle. The DNA of the CDR3 is TGTGCCAGCAGCCAGGGGGGCTCCTACGAGCAGTACTTC. It translates to CASSQGGSYEQYF.

The chain carries TRBV5-6 and TRBJ2-1; D might be TRBD2 (7 bases). This CDR3 contains 14 residues. V was clipped by 7 bases and J by 0 bases, with 11 bases between them. Germline V gives CDR1 SGHDT, CDR2 YYEEEE. CDR3 coding DNA: TGTGCCAGCGGACTAGGGGGCTCCTACAATGAGCAGTTCTTC. Translating gives CASGLGGSYNEQFF.

The chain combines TRBV14 with TRBJ1-2; the D is unclear. CDR1 and CDR2 from the germline V gene are SGHDN and FVKESK. The CDR3 is made up of 17 amino acids. V lost 1 base to trimming and J lost 4 bases, with 19 bases between them. The CDR3 bases are TGTGCCAGCAGCCAAGGGACTCAAGCCCCTACTTTCTATGGCTACACCTTC. Protein: CASSQGTQAPTFYGYTF.

This clone has just one count. This chain uses TRBV7-9 with TRBJ2-7; D is uncertain. Looked up from germline, CDR1 is SEHNR and CDR2 is FQNEAQ (reference sequence). Trimming removed 7 bases at V and 4 bases at J, with 17 bases between. The CDR3 contains 14 residues. DNA of the CDR3: TGTGCCAGCAACAGACCGGGTCCGAGTTACGAGCAGTACTTC. Residues: CASNRPGPSYEQYF.